What follows describes a single T cell receptor (beta chain). The source of the sample is a study of blood T cell repertoires in COVID-19. Study-level background: The United States, Italy and Spain provided the acute and convalescent COVID-19 samples. The cDNA or gDNA used as material had been derived from T cells, B-cell-depleted T cells, or PBMCs.

Looked up from germline, CDR1 is LNHDA and CDR2 is SQIVND (reference sequence). After removal of 3 bases from V and 7 bases from J, the junction contained 9 bases not matched to a gene. The CDR3 has 16 residues. Patients in Seattle were enrolled during active infection, then followed longitudinally. Authors' data handling: Nucleated cell number was recorded as an estimate derived from reference gene primer amplification. Profiled with immunoSEQ multiplex PCR; TCRdb holds only in-frame clones, not every one. V, J and clone size were drawn from that table, and D and trimming were deduced from the DNA. There are about 360,000 clones in the sample; 65% to 90% occur only once, and less than 9% lies in the top ten.

The source is a woman between 55 and 75 years old with COVID-19, enrolled during active disease. Sequencing was carried out using peripheral blood. The J gene is TRBJ1-4, the V gene TRBV19; TRBD1 agrees at 9 bases. For the CDR3, the DNA is TGTGCCAGTAGTATCCCCGGGACAGGGAGAGGTGAAAAACTGTTTTTT. It specifies CASSIPGTGRGEKLFF.